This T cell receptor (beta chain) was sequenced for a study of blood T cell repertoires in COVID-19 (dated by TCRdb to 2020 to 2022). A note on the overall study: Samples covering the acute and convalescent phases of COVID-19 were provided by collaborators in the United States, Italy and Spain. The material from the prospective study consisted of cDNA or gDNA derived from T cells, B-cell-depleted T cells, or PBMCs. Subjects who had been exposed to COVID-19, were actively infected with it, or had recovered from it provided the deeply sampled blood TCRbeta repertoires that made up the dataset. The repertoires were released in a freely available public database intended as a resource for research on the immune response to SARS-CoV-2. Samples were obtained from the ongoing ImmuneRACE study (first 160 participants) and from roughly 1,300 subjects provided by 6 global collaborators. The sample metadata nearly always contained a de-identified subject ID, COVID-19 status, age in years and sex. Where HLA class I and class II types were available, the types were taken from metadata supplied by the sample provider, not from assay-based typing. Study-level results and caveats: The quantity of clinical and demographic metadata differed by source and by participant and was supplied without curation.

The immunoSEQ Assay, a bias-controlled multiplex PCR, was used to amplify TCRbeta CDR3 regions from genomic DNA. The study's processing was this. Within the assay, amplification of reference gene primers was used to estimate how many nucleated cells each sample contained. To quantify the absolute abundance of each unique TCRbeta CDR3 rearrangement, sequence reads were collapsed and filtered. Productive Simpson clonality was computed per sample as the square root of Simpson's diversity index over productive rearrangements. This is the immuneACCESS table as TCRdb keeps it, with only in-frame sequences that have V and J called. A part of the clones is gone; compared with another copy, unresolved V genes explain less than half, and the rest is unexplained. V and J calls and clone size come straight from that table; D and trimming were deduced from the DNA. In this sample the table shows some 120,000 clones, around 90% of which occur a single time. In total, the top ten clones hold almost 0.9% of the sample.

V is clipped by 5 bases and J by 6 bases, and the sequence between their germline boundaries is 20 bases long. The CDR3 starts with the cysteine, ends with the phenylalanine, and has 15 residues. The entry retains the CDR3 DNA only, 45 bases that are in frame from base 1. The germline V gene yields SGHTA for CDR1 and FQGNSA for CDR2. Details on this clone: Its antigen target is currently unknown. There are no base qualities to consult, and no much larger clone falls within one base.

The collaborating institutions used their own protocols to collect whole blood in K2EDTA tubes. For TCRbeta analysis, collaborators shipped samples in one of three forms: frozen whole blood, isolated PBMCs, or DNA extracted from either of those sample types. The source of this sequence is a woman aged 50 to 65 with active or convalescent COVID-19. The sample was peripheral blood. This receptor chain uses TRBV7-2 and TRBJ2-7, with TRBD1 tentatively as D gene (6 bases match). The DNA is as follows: TGTGCCAGCAGCCAAAGGCTACAGGGATCGGGCGAGCAGTACTTC. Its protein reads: CASSQRLQGSGEQYF.